This TCR beta chain was identified during a study of blood T cells in healthy people across ages. The second PCR ran about 6 to 12 cycles with a sample-barcoded 5' primer and J-beta primers. MiXCR, applied by TCRdb to the 5' RACE reads, yields one record per CDR3 protein. This sample carries about 1,400,000 distinct CDR3 sequences, roughly 64% of them seen once, and the ten largest clones take over 6.5%. CDR3 size: 14 residues. CDR1 and CDR2 (germline): SGHNT, YYREEE (reference sequence). The chain employs TRBV5-4 and TRBJ2-7, with a tentative D call TRBD1 (6 bases). Matching the DNA end better, TRBJ2-5 makes the J call doubtful. The source is a man younger than 30 in good health. Sample: blood. The CDR3 reads CASSPTGMEETQYF. The CDR3, as DNA: TGTGCCAGCAGCCCAACAGGGATGGAGGAGACCCAGTACTTC.